The next 29 T cell receptor beta chains were all read from a single sample in a study of T cell responses to AZD1222 COVID-19 vaccine. TCRdb's copy holds only in-frame clones and misses some; the assay was immunoSEQ multiplex PCR. The table shows approximately 110,000 clones, with 70% to 90% occurring only once. The specimen comprised peripheral blood, sampled 28 days after the second AZD1222 dose. Source of these receptors: an adult who received the AZD1222 COVID-19 vaccine.

The gene calls are TRBV19 and TRBJ2-1, with 9 positions matching TRBD1. Germline V lookup: CDR1 LNHDA, CDR2 SQIVND (reference sequence). This CDR3 is built from 20 residues. The trim removed 3 bases at V and 3 bases at J, leaving 18 bases unmatched. CDR3 nucleotides: TGTGCCAGTAGTATTACGGGACAGGGTCTCCTATCACCTGTCTACAATGAGCAGTTCTTC. Translated, it gives CASSITGQGLLSPVYNEQFF.

The chain has TRBV5-1 and TRBJ1-1; TRBD1 aligns across 8 bases. V shed 4 bases and J 1 base; nucleotides not matched to a gene: 3. The CDR3 is made up of 14 amino acids. Germline V CDR1 and CDR2: SGHRS, YFSETQ. CDR3: CASSQGAGNTEAFF. DNA for the CDR3: TGCGCCAGCAGCCAGGGGGCCGGGAACACTGAAGCTTTCTTT. The variable domain in full, with the rest retrieved from reference TRBV5-1 and TRBJ1-1, is KAGVTQTPRYLIKTRGQQVTLSCSPISGHRSVSWYQQTPGQGLQFLFEYFSETQRNKGNFPGRFSGRQFSNSRSEMNVSTLELGDSALYLCASSQGAGNTEAFFGQGTRLTVV.

Comment on this clone: The same CDR3 also results from other DNA sequences found in this sample. The gene calls are TRBV5-1 and TRBJ2-5, with D unresolved. The CDR3 spans 12 residues. Trimming removed 0 bases from V and 4 bases from J, with 4 bases in between. The V gene's germline CDR1 is SGHRS and CDR2 YFSETQ. As DNA, the CDR3 is TGCGCCAGCAGCTTGGACCGAGAGACCCAGTACTTC. Its translation: CASSLDRETQYF.

The chain employs TRBV28 and TRBJ1-3; D gene uncertain. The V and J ends lost 6 bases and 0 bases respectively, with 9 bases between them. This CDR3 has 14 residues. CDR1 is MDHEN and CDR2 is SYDVKM in the germline V gene. The CDR3 sequence is CASSPSYSGNTIYF. In DNA, the CDR3 is TGTGCCAGCAGCCCGAGTTACTCTGGAAACACCATATATTTT.

The chain uses TRBV5-6 and TRBJ1-2; D call uncertain. The CDR3 spans 19 residues. Per the germline V gene, CDR1 is SGHDT and CDR2 is YYEEEE. Trimming cost V 2 bases and J 4 bases, with 27 bases left between them. DNA of the CDR3: TGTGCCAGCAGCTTTTTTGGAGCGGGCGGGCAGTCGCCTTTCTATGGCTACACCTTC. Protein: CASSFFGAGGQSPFYGYTF.

This chain joins TRBV28 and TRBJ1-5, with D tentatively TRBD1 (5 bases). The CDR3 totals 14 residues. CDR1 and CDR2 from the germline V gene are MDHEN and SYDVKM. The germline V and J ends were trimmed by 3 bases and 4 bases, with 10 bases remaining between them. The CDR3 region has the DNA TGTGCCAGCAGTTTCGTCACAGGTAATCAGCCCCAGCATTTT. The encoded protein is CASSFVTGNQPQHF.

This sequence joins TRBV6-2 or TRBV6-3 and TRBJ2-1, with D unresolved. This CDR3 is 12 amino acids long. Germline V gene lookup returns CDR1 MNHEY and CDR2 SVGEGT. The V and J ends lost 5 bases and 5 bases respectively, with 7 bases between them. The CDR3 loop is CASSPLDNEQFF. In DNA form, the CDR3 reads TGTGCCAGCAGTCCCCTGGACAATGAGCAGTTCTTC.

The CDR3 region has the DNA TGTGCCAGCAGTGACCTAGCGGGAGGGCCCGGGGAGCTGTTTTTT. Encoded protein: CASSDLAGGPGELFF. J is TRBJ2-2 and V is TRBV6-4; TRBD2 matches 12 bases. V gave up 2 bases and J gave up 6 bases; unmatched junction bases: 1. The CDR3 length is 15 residues. Germline V gene data show CDR1 as MRHNA and CDR2 as SNTAGT.

This chain uses TRBV27 with TRBJ1-6, with D tentatively TRBD1 (6 bases). Between the trimmed V and J ends, which lost 6 bases and 10 bases, there was a span of 25 bases. Per the germline V gene, CDR1 is MNHEY and CDR2 is SMNVEV (reference sequence). The CDR3 extends over 17 amino acids. CDR3 residues: CASRLQHGTSQKSPLHF. CDR3 DNA sequence: TGTGCCAGCAGACTTCAACATGGGACATCTCAAAAATCACCCCTCCACTTT.

CDR3 DNA: TGTGCCAGCACCACGGGCGTGGGGCTTGGCAAAAACATTCAGTACTTC. Its protein is CASTTGVGLGKNIQYF. The chain links TRBV28 to TRBJ2-4, with a tentative D call TRBD1 (5 bases). Germline V lookup: CDR1 MDHEN, CDR2 SYDVKM. The CDR3 length is 16 residues. V dropped 7 bases and J dropped 3 bases, with 19 bases sitting between them.

The rearrangement uses TRBV4-1 and TRBJ2-2, with TRBD2 matching over 15 bases. Germline V CDR1 and CDR2: MGHRA, YSYEKL. The CDR3 runs to 18 residues. The junction had 6 bases not matched to a gene; V was cut back by 0 bases and J by 7 bases. The CDR3 sequence: CASSQDGLAGGMVGELFF. CDR3 DNA sequence: TGCGCCAGCAGCCAAGATGGACTAGCGGGAGGGATGGTCGGGGAGCTGTTTTTT.

V and J are TRBV7-9 and TRBJ2-1, with TRBD2 matching 13 bases. CDR3 length: 15 residues. Germline CDR1 is SEHNR and CDR2 is FQNEAQ (reference sequence). V gave up 5 bases and J gave up 3 bases; unmatched junction bases: 1. The CDR3 spells CASSGLAGVYNEQFF. The CDR3 DNA follows: TGTGCCAGCAGCGGACTAGCGGGAGTCTACAATGAGCAGTTCTTC.

The chain links TRBV6-5 to TRBJ1-1, with 8 bases identical to TRBD1. Germline-derived CDR1 and CDR2 are MNHEY and SVGAGI. V lost 5 bases and J lost 4; bases outside the gene matches: 9. CDR3 length: 15 amino acids. CDR3 protein: CASSTGQGRGTEAFF. The CDR3 nucleotides are TGTGCCAGCAGTACCGGACAGGGACGGGGCACTGAAGCTTTCTTT.

The chain links TRBV24-1 to TRBJ2-1, with D maybe TRBD2 (6 bases). CDR3 length: 15 amino acids. The V end lost 0 bases, the J end lost 7 bases, and 12 bases lay between the germline ends. Germline assignment: CDR1 KGHDR and CDR2 SFDVKD. The CDR3 nucleotides are TGTGCCACCAGTGATTTGTCGGGAGCGGTTAATGAGCAGTTCTTC. Translated, it gives CATSDLSGAVNEQFF.

The chain recombines TRBV21-1 with TRBJ1-1. TRBV21-1 is listed as a pseudogene. The CDR3 has 14 amino acids. The chain's CDR3 is CASSRYPKSTEAFF. Written as DNA, the CDR3 is TGTGCCAGCAGCAGGTACCCAAAAAGCACTGAAGCTTTCTTT.

The CDR3 reads CASNGVTGNTIYF. CDR3 nucleotides: TGTGCCAGCAATGGGGTGACTGGAAACACCATATATTTT. The V call is TRBV28, the J call TRBJ1-3; D call uncertain. V was trimmed by 7 bases and J by 2 bases, leaving 9 bases between them. Germline values: CDR1 MDHEN, CDR2 SYDVKM. This CDR3 spans 13 amino acids.

This clone was detected a few times. The chain joins TRBV28 to TRBJ1-2; D gene uncertain. The V end lost 5 bases, the J end lost 0 bases, and 13 bases lay between the germline ends. CDR3 length: 15 amino acids. Germline values: CDR1 MDHEN, CDR2 SYDVKM. The CDR3 protein is CASSRTLLANYGYTF. CDR3 DNA: TGTGCCAGCAGTCGAACACTGTTAGCTAACTATGGCTACACCTTC.

Only a few counts were recorded for this clone. The chain recombines TRBV6-5 with TRBJ1-4; no clear D. The CDR3 contains 15 residues. Germline V gene data show CDR1 as MNHEY and CDR2 as SVGAGI. V was cut by 5 bases and J by 8 bases, with 18 bases left in between. CDR3 in amino acids: CASSITDSEGEKLFF. The CDR3 coding sequence is TGTGCCAGCAGTATAACAGACTCCGAGGGAGAAAAACTGTTTTTT.

The chain carries TRBV19 and TRBJ2-2; 12 bases are a match to TRBD2. CDR3 length: 16 residues. Germline-derived CDR1 and CDR2 are LNHDA and SQIVND (reference sequence). The ends lost 6 bases at V and 5 bases at J; junction bases unmatched: 7. The CDR3 is CASRPSGTSGTGELFF. The CDR3 coding sequence is TGTGCCAGTAGACCCTCCGGGACTAGCGGGACCGGGGAGCTGTTTTTT.

V is TRBV9 and J is TRBJ2-2; 8 bases line up with TRBD2. This CDR3 has 14 residues. V trimming: 0 bases; J trimming: 8 bases; junction bases outside the gene matches: 3. The germline V gene encodes CDR1 SGDLS and CDR2 YYNGEE. The CDR3 sequence is CASSVGLAKGELFF. The CDR3 bases are TGTGCCAGCAGCGTAGGACTAGCGAAAGGGGAGCTGTTTTTT.

This chain joins TRBV6-1 and TRBJ1-5, with unresolved D. This CDR3 region has 15 residues. CDR1 and CDR2 (germline): MNHNS, SASEGT. Trimming shortened V by 0 bases and J by 3 bases, and 9 bases separated the two germline ends. The CDR3, as DNA: TGTGCCAGCAGTGAAGCAGGAGGTTACAATCAGCCCCAGCATTTT. It is translated as CASSEAGGYNQPQHF.

V gene TRBV6-5 combines with J gene TRBJ1-5, with D tentatively TRBD1 (6 bases). There are 16 residues in the CDR3. CDR1 and CDR2 (germline): MNHEY, SVGAGI. Between the trimmed V and J ends, which lost 0 bases and 0 bases, there was a span of 9 bases. The CDR3 nucleotides are TGTGCCAGCAGTTACTCCAGGGGACATAGCAATCAGCCCCAGCATTTT. Protein product: CASSYSRGHSNQPQHF.

In its sample, this clone was seen once. The rearrangement links TRBV7-9 to TRBJ1-2; D is possibly TRBD1 (5 bases). V dropped 2 bases and J dropped 0 bases, with 13 bases sitting between them. There are 16 residues in the CDR3. Germline assignment: CDR1 SEHNR and CDR2 FQNEAQ (reference sequence). This CDR3 reads CASSLYSPGPNYGYTF. The CDR3 DNA is TGTGCCAGCAGCTTATATTCTCCAGGGCCTAACTATGGCTACACCTTC.

V and J are TRBV11-3 and TRBJ2-7, with D possibly TRBD2 on 5 matching bases. V gave up 5 bases and J gave up 5 bases, with 19 bases separating them. The CDR3 is made up of 15 amino acids. The V gene's germline CDR1 is SGHNT and CDR2 YENEEA. The CDR3 loop is CASSLACRGLNEQYF. The CDR3 DNA follows: TGTGCCAGCAGCCTAGCCTGTCGCGGGCTGAACGAGCAGTACTTC. Full variable domain (missing parts from reference TRBV11-3 and TRBJ2-7): EAGVVQSPRYKIIEKKQPVAFWCNPISGHNTLYWYLQNLGQGPELLIRYENEEAVDDSQLPKDRFSAERLKGVDSTLKIQPAELGDSAVYLCASSLACRGLNEQYFGPGTRLTVT.

This clone showed up just once. The chain recombines TRBV5-1 with TRBJ1-1, with D possibly TRBD1 on 5 matching bases. Germline CDR1 reads SGHRS; CDR2 reads YFSETQ. V was shortened by 3 bases and J by 2 bases, with 20 bases between the two germline ends. This CDR3 spans 17 amino acids. CDR3 residues: CASSSAPSYGTNTEAFF. The DNA of the CDR3 is TGCGCCAGCAGCTCAGCCCCCTCTTACGGGACCAACACTGAAGCTTTCTTT.

V usage is TRBV5-1 and J usage is TRBJ1-1, with unresolved D. The CDR3 totals 14 residues. Germline V gene data show CDR1 as SGHRS and CDR2 as YFSETQ. Trimming removed 2 bases at V and 0 bases at J, with 8 bases between. The CDR3 spells CASSLSDMNTEAFF. In DNA, the CDR3 is TGCGCCAGCAGCTTATCAGACATGAACACTGAAGCTTTCTTT.

The chain has TRBV3-1 (or the pseudogene TRBV3-2) and TRBJ2-7; unclear D gene. Between the trimmed V and J ends, which lost 0 bases and 5 bases, there was a span of 17 bases. Germline V gene data show CDR1 as LGHDT and CDR2 as YNNKEL (reference sequence). CDR3 size: 16 residues. CDR3 amino acids: CASSQDRRAVWDEQYF. CDR3 nucleotides: TGTGCCAGCAGCCAAGATAGACGGGCAGTATGGGACGAGCAGTACTTC.

In DNA form, the CDR3 reads TGTGCTAGTGGTAAGGGGCCAGTTGAGCAGTTCTTC. Its translation: CASGKGPVEQFF. This chain uses TRBV12-5 with TRBJ2-1; D perhaps matches TRBD1 (5 bases). This CDR3 has 12 amino acids. V was cut by 5 bases and J by 9 bases, with 11 bases left in between. In germline, CDR1 is LGHNT, CDR2 FRNRAP.

The chain carries TRBV24-1 and TRBJ2-7, with 12 bases lining up with TRBD1. CDR3 size: 15 residues. With 3 bases clipped from V and 9 bases from J, the junction kept 8 bases outside the gene matches. CDR1 and CDR2 (germline): KGHDR, SFDVKD. The CDR3 loop reads CATSDPGTGGFGQYF. The DNA of the CDR3 is TGTGCCACCAGTGATCCCGGGACAGGGGGCTTCGGGCAGTACTTC.